The clone carrying this TCR beta chain was seen at least ten times. The CDR3 spans 14 residues. The V gene lost 4 bases and the J gene lost 6 bases, with 16 bases spanning the gap. From germline, CDR1 is SGHRS and CDR2 YFSETQ. The data stem from a study of molecular identifiers for immune sequencing clone quantification. MiXCR, run by TCRdb on the PCR reads, gives a single entry per CDR3 protein. The sample consists of about 40,000 distinct CDR3 sequences, nearly 25% of them appearing once. The sequencing sample was made of naive CD8+ T cells from blood, with Jurkat cell RNA spiked in. The subset here: FACS-sorted CD8+CD4-CCR7+CD45RA+ naive T cells. The chain links TRBV5-1 to TRBJ1-1; D call uncertain. The clonotype originates from a human donor in good health. Some libraries in this study had Jurkat cell RNA spiked in. The CDR3 DNA is TGCGCCAGCAGCCCAAGAGGACGCGGTCCTGAAGCTTTCTTT. Translating gives CASSPRGRGPEAFF.